Reported below is one TCR beta chain. The data derive from a study of blood T cells in healthy people across ages. The CDR3 totals 13 residues. Trimming took 6 bases from V and 10 from J, leaving 16 bases between them. Germline V lookup: CDR1 ENHRY, CDR2 SYGVKD. A second PCR, run for roughly 7 to 12 cycles, used a sample-barcoded 5' primer plus a J-beta primer mix. TCRdb redid the calling of the 5' RACE reads with MiXCR, one entry per CDR3 protein. The sample holds about 1.8 million distinct CDR3 sequences, 49% seen once. Sequencing was carried out using blood. J is TRBJ1-5 and V is TRBV10-3; D remains ambiguous. The receptor was derived from a woman in her forties in good health. The CDR3 nucleotides are TGTGCCATCAGGCCTGGGCCCGGAGGACCCCAGCATTTT. Translating it yields CAIRPGPGGPQHF.